This T cell receptor beta chain originates from a study of T cells in Graves' hyperthyroidism and ophthalmopathy. Points from the study as a whole: Ophthalmopathy, which appeared later, was predicted by the model a median 6.5 months before onset.

Exclusion of a patient resulted from uncontrolled infection, other autoimmune disease, pregnancy or lactation. The source material, RNA transcripts, was used to amplify TCR beta CDR3 regions. Initially, a first-round RT-PCR of the TCR CDR3 employed the HTBI primer set. TCRdb reanalysed the multiplex PCR reads using MiXCR and keeps one entry per CDR3 protein. Of about 350,000 distinct CDR3 sequences listed, about 15% are singletons. This CDR3 region has 15 residues. Germline CDR1 is MNHNY and CDR2 is SVGAGI (reference sequence). V lost 0 bases, J lost 7 bases, and 13 bases lay in between. This clonotype was seen repeatedly, ten times or more. The target antigen is unknown.

Sequencing input: blood. This chain joins TRBV6-6 and TRBJ1-3, with D possibly being TRBD1 (5 bases). This receptor was obtained from a woman in her twenties or thirties with Graves' hyperthyroidism. CDR3 sequence reads: CASSYSGDDRNTIYF. CDR3 nucleotides: TGTGCCAGCAGTTACTCCGGGGACGATAGGAACACCATATATTTT.